One sample yielded the 5 T cell receptor beta chains listed below, sequenced in a study of T cell repertoires and HLA-DP antigens (dated by TCRdb to about 2018). These receptors lack a known antigen. Library method: the immunoSEQ multiplex PCR assay. TCRdb took over this immuneACCESS table, retaining in-frame rearrangements with V and J assigned. Such tables are incomplete; in checked studies, under half of the missing clones stem from an unresolved V gene, and the remainder is unexplained. The sample records 85,000 to 90,000 clones, more than 75% of which are singletons. The ten largest make up 1.7% of the sample. The sequenced material came from CD4+ T cells from PBMCs. Source of these receptors: a man between 45 and 60 years old in good health and CMV-seronegative.

V is TRBV6-5 and J is TRBJ2-1; D is unresolved. This CDR3 is 12 amino acids long. Germline CDR1 is MNHEY and CDR2 is SVGAGI. The V gene lost 2 bases and the J gene lost 10 bases, with 9 bases spanning the gap. Here the CDR3 DNA reads TGTGCCAGCAGTTACCCCGGCCGCGAGCAGTTCTTC. Its protein is CASSYPGREQFF.

The V call is TRBV29-1, the J call TRBJ2-6; no reliable D call. V lost 0 bases and J 1 base, leaving 7 bases between the germline ends. Per the germline V gene, CDR1 is SQVTM and CDR2 is ANQGSEA. The CDR3 length is 15 residues. This CDR3 is CSVEDHGSGANVLTF. The CDR3 coding sequence is TGCAGCGTTGAAGATCATGGGTCTGGGGCCAACGTCCTGACTTTC.

This clone has a single count. V and J are TRBV6-5 and TRBJ2-5, with a tentative D call TRBD1 (6 bases). The CDR3 is 14 residues long. Trimming took 0 bases from V and 6 from J, leaving 11 bases between them. Looked up from germline, CDR1 is MNHEY and CDR2 is SVGAGI. This CDR3 is CASSYSPGEKTQYF. The DNA for the CDR3 is TGTGCCAGCAGTTACTCGCCAGGGGAGAAGACCCAGTACTTC.

The chain has TRBV9 and TRBJ1-2; D perhaps matches TRBD1 (5 bases). V lost 0 bases, J lost 3 bases, and 12 bases lay in between. The V gene's germline CDR1 is SGDLS and CDR2 YYNGEE. The CDR3 spans 15 residues. CDR3 residues: CASSVGQGDHYGYTF. In nucleotides, the CDR3 is TGTGCCAGCAGCGTAGGGCAGGGTGACCACTATGGCTACACCTTC.

Details on this clone: The junction does not match germline at one end; this may be a read error. V is TRBV18 and J is TRBJ1-1; 11 nucleotides align to TRBD1. The CDR3 has 15 residues. The V gene's germline CDR1 is KGHSH and CDR2 LQKENI. CDR3 protein: CASSQRGQGAPEAFF. CDR3 nucleotide sequence: TGTGCCAGTTCACAGAGAGGACAGGGGGCCCCTGAAGCTTTCTTT.